This T cell receptor (beta chain) was captured in a study of regulatory T cells in long-lasting Graves disease. Study findings and constraints: Persistent patients shared more public clonotypes (approximately 2,800) than new patients (nearly 1,000). Under persistent disease, TRBV28, TRBJ1-2 and TRBJ2-5 were used preferentially.

With respect to this clonotype: What it recognizes is unknown.

Noted time point: persistent/refractory GD, antithyroid drugs over 5 years with positive TRAb. PBMC RNA served as the TCR library source. HTBI primers from iRepertoire and Arm-PCR of CDR3 regions yielded the TCR beta libraries. In TCRdb, the multiplex PCR reads were re-called with MiXCR into one record per CDR3 protein. Of under 450,000 distinct CDR3 sequences in the sample, roughly 24% were seen once. The CDR3 has 16 amino acids. The germline V gene has CDR1 SGHVS and CDR2 FNYEAQ. V lost 7 bases, J lost 7 bases, and 11 bases stayed unmatched. The origin of this receptor is a woman aged 40 to 50 with Graves disease. The source was peripheral blood mononuclear cells (PBMCs), collected when the disease was refractory, from a patient treated with antithyroid drugs. This chain joins TRBV7-6 and TRBJ1-6; 9 bases align to TRBD1. CDR3 bases: TGTGCCAGCAAGGTCTCCTCGACAGGGGGAAATTCACCCCTCCACTTT. Translation: CASKVSSTGGNSPLHF.